The clone carrying this TCR beta chain was seen many times. Its antigen is as yet unknown. The source of the sample is a study of T-cell reconstitution after alpha-beta-depleted transplantation in children. Study-level points and caveats: After one year, T-cell counts and TCRbeta diversity mostly came from new T cells.

Using unique molecular identifiers, the investigators prepared the TCRbeta library. TCRdb ran MiXCR on the PCR reads and lists one entry per CDR3 protein. The sample has hundreds of thousands of distinct CDR3 sequences, approximately 13% seen once. The germline CDR1 and CDR2 sequences are SGHTA and FQGNSA. Trimming took off 5 bases at V and 5 bases at J, with 13 bases between the two ends. This CDR3 spans 14 amino acids. This chain connects TRBV7-2 to TRBJ1-3, with D uncertain. The receptor was isolated from a male patient between 5 and 17 years old who had a stem cell transplant for acute myeloid leukemia, so the T cells may come from the graft donor. This sample comprised PBMCs, mostly from graft donor cells, obtained 360 days after TCRalphabeta/CD19-depleted stem cell transplant. The CDR3 sequence is CASSADGKRNTIYF. CDR3 in DNA: TGTGCCAGCAGCGCGGACGGGAAGAGAAACACCATATATTTT.